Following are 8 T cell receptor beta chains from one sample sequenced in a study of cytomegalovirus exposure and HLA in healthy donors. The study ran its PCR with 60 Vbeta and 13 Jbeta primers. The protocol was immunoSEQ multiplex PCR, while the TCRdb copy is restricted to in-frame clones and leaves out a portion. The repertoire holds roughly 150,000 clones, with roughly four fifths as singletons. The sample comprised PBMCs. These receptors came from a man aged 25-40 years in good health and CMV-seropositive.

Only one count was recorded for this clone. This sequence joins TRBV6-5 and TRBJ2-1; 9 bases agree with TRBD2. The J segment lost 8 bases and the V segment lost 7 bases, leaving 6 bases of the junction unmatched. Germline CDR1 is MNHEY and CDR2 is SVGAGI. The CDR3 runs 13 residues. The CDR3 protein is CASNSGGHYEQFF. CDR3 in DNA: TGTGCCAGCAACAGCGGGGGGCACTATGAGCAGTTCTTC.

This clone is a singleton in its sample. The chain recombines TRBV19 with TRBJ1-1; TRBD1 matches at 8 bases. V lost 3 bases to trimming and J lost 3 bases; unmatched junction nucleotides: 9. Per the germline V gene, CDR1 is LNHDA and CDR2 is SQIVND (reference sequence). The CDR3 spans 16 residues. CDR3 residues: CASSITAGGADTEAFF. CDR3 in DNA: TGTGCCAGTAGTATTACCGCAGGGGGCGCCGACACTGAAGCTTTCTTT.

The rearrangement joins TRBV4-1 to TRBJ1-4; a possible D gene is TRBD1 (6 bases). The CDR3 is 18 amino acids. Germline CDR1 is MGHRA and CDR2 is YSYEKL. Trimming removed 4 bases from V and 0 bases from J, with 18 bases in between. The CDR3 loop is CASSRIPPGAPTNEKLFF. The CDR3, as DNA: TGCGCCAGCAGCCGCATCCCCCCAGGGGCCCCAACTAATGAAAAACTGTTTTTT.

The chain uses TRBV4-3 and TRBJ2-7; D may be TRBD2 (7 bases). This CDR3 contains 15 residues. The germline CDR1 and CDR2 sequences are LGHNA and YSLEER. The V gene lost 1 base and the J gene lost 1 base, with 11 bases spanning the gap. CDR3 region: CASSQGGGLSYEQYF. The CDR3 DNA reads TGCGCCAGCAGCCAAGGCGGGGGCCTATCCTACGAGCAGTACTTC.

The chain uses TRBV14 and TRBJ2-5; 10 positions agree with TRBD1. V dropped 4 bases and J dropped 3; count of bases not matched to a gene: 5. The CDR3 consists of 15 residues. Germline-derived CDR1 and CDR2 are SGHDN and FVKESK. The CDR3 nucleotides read TGTGCCAGCAGCCGGGACAGGGGCTTGAAAGAGACCCAGTACTTC. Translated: CASSRDRGLKETQYF. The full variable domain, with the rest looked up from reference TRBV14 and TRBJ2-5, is EAGVTQFPSHSVIEKGQTVTLRCDPISGHDNLYWYRRVMGKEIKFLLHFVKESKQDESGMPNNRFLAERTGGTYSTLKVQPAELEDSGVYFCASSRDRGLKETQYFGPGTRLLVL.

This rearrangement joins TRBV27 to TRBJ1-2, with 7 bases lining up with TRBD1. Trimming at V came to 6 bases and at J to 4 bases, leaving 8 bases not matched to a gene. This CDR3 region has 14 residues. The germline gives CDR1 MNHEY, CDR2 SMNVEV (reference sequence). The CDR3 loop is CASSFGTDFYGYTF. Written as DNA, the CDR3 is TGTGCCAGCAGCTTCGGGACAGACTTCTATGGCTACACCTTC.

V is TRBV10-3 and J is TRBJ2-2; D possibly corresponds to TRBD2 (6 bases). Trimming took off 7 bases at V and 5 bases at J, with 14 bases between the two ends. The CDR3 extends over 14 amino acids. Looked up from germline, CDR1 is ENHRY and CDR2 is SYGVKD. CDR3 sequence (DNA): TGTGCCATCATGGGCGTGGCGGGGACCGGGGAGCTGTTTTTT. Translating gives CAIMGVAGTGELFF.

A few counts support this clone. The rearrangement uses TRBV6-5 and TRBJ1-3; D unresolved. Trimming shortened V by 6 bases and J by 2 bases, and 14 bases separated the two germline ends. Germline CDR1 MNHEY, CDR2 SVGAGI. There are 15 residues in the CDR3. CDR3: CASRETRNPGNTIYF. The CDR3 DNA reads TGTGCCAGCAGAGAGACACGTAACCCTGGAAACACCATATATTTT.